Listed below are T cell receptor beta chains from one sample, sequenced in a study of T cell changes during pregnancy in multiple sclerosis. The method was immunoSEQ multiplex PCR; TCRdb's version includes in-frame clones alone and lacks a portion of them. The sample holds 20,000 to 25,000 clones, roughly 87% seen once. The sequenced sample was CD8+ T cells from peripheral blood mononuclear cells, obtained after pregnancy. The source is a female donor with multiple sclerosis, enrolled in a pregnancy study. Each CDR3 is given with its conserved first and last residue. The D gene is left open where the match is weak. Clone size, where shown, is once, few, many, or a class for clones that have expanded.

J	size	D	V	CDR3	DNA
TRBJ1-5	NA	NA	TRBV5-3	CARSLKLVMGSYEGGNQPQHF	TGTGCCAGAAGCTTGAAGCTGGTAATGGGGTCATACGAGGGTGGCAATCAGCCCCAGCATTTT
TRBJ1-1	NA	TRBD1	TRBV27	CASSVRTGYTEAFF	TGTGCCAGCAGTGTCCGGACAGGCTACACTGAAGCTTTCTTT
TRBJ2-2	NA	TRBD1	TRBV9	CASSEHRDRGNTGELFF	TGTGCCAGCAGTGAGCACCGGGACAGGGGGAACACCGGGGAGCTGTTTTTT
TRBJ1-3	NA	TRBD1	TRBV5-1	CASSGDRGNTIYF	TGCGCCAGCAGCGGGGACAGGGGGAACACCATATATTTT
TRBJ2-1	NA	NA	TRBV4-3	CASSIRGSGRPYNEQFF	TGCGCCAGCAGCATCCGAGGGTCGGGGAGGCCATACAATGAGCAGTTCTTC
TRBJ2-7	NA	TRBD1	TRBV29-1	CSVEEDRSSYEQYF	TGCAGCGTTGAAGAGGACAGGAGCTCCTACGAGCAGTACTTC
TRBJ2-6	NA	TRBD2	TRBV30	CAWYGTHGLAGVTGANVLTF	TGTGCCTGGTATGGCACCCACGGACTAGCGGGAGTCACCGGGGCCAACGTCCTGACTTTC
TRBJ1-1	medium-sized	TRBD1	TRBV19	CASSIGTATEAFF	TGTGCCAGTAGTATTGGGACAGCCACTGAAGCTTTCTTT
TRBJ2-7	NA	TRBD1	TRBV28	CASSDRVAYEQYF	TGTGCCAGCAGCGACAGGGTTGCCTACGAGCAGTACTTC
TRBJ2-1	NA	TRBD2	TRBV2	CASSGTSGYNEQFF	TGTGCCAGCAGTGGGACTAGCGGTTACAATGAGCAGTTCTTC
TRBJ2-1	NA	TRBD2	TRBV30	CAWSVRWVAGGVNEQFF	TGTGCCTGGAGTGTACGCTGGGTAGCGGGAGGGGTGAATGAGCAGTTCTTC
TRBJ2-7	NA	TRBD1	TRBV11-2	CASNIEGQTIYEQYF	TGTGCCAGCAATATTGAGGGACAGACCATTTACGAGCAGTACTTC
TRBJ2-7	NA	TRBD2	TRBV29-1	CSVVSGSAYEQYF	TGCAGCGTTGTGAGCGGGAGCGCTTACGAGCAGTACTTC
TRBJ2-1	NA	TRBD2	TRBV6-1	CASRGGVENEQFF	TGTGCCAGCAGGGGGGGGGTCGAAAATGAGCAGTTCTTC
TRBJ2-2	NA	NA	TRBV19	CASSSSHTGELFF	TGTGCCAGTAGTTCCTCTCACACCGGGGAGCTGTTTTTT
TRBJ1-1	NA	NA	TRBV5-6	CASSLNRLEAFF	TGTGCCAGCAGCTTGAACAGGTTGGAAGCTTTCTTT
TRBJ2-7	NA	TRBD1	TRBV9	CASSSGQGYEQYF	TGTGCCAGCAGCAGCGGACAGGGCTACGAGCAGTACTTC
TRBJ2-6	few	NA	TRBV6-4	CASSDSQSGANVLTF	TGTGCCAGCAGTGACTCACAATCTGGGGCCAACGTCCTGACTTTC
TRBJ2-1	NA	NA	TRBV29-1	CSVDGNEQFF	TGCAGCGTTGACGGCAATGAGCAGTTCTTC
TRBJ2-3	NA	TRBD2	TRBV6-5	CASSGLATTDTQYF	TGTGCCAGCAGTGGACTAGCGACCACAGATACGCAGTATTTT
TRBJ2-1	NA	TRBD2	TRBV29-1	CSVEEYSGADNEQFF	TGCAGCGTTGAAGAATACAGCGGGGCCGACAATGAGCAGTTCTTC
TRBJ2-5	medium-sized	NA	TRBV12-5	CASGFLDSEETQYF	TGTGCTAGTGGTTTCTTGGACAGCGAAGAGACCCAGTACTTC
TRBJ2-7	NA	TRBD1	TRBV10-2	CASSPDRERPSYEQYF	TGCGCCAGCAGTCCGGACAGGGAAAGACCTTCCTACGAGCAGTACTTC
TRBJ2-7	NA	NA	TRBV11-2	CASSLARAEQYF	TGTGCCAGCAGCTTAGCCAGGGCCGAGCAGTACTTC
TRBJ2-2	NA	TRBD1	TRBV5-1	CASSLLSQDRGENTGELFF	TGCGCCAGCAGCTTGTTGTCGCAGGACAGGGGCGAGAACACCGGGGAGCTGTTTTTT
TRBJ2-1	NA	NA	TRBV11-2	CASTQGSTPSFEQFF	TGTGCCAGCACCCAGGGGAGTACCCCTAGTTTCGAGCAGTTCTTC
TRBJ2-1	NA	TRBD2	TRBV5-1	CASSFTGTISNEQFF	TGCGCCAGCAGCTTTACCGGGACTATCTCCAATGAGCAGTTCTTC
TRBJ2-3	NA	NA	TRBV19	CASSIPAVTVGDTQYF	TGTGCCAGTAGTATCCCAGCGGTAACAGTAGGCGATACGCAGTATTTT
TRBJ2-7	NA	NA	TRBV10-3	CAIKGLYEQYF	TGTGCCATCAAGGGACTCTACGAGCAGTACTTC
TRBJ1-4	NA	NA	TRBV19	CASSFFSGDWGNEKLFF	TGTGCCAGTAGTTTTTTTTCCGGGGACTGGGGAAATGAAAAACTGTTTTTT
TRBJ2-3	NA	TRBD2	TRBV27	CASSPLGEIRGLGVTDTQYF	TGTGCCAGCAGTCCCTTAGGGGAAATTAGGGGACTAGGAGTTACAGATACGCAGTATTTT
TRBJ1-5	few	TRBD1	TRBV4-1	CASSHQQGNQPQHF	TGCGCCAGCAGCCACCAACAGGGGAATCAGCCCCAGCATTTT
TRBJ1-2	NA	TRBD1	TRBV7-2	CASSPEGTAILYGYTF	TGTGCCAGCAGCCCAGAAGGGACAGCAATTCTCTATGGCTACACCTTC
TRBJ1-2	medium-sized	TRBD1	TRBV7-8	CASSPDRGGSNYGYTF	TGTGCCAGCAGCCCGGACAGGGGGGGCTCTAACTATGGCTACACCTTC
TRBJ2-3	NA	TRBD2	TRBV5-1	CASSLTLGLSAGDTQYF	TGCGCCAGCAGCTTAACGTTGGGACTATCAGCCGGGGATACGCAGTATTTT
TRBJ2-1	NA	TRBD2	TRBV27	CASRAAGGVVNEQFF	TGTGCCAGCAGGGCGGCGGGAGGAGTTGTCAATGAGCAGTTCTTC
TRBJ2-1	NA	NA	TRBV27	CASSLYSPDEQFF	TGTGCCAGCAGTTTATATAGCCCCGATGAGCAGTTCTTC
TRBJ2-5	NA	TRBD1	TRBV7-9	CASSSNRGSETQYF	TGTGCCAGCAGCTCCAACAGGGGAAGTGAGACCCAGTACTTC
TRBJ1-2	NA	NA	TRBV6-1	CASSLGVAYGYTF	TGTGCCAGCAGCCTCGGAGTGGCCTATGGCTACACCTTC
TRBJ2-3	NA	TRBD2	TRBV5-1	CASSGTSGRVMDTQYF	TGCGCCAGCAGCGGGACTAGCGGGAGGGTCATGGATACGCAGTATTTT
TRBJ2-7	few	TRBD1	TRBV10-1	CASSESGDRVGEQYF	TGCGCCAGCAGTGAGTCGGGAGACAGGGTTGGCGAGCAGTACTTC
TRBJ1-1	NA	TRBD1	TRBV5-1	CASSHRGNTEAFF	TGCGCCAGCAGCCACAGGGGGAACACTGAAGCTTTCTTT
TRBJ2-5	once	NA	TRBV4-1	CASSQTHAQRGETQYF	TGCGCCAGCAGCCAGACCCACGCTCAGCGAGGTGAGACCCAGTACTTC
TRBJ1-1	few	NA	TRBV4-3	CASSQDLGDMNTEAFF	TGCGCCAGCAGCCAAGATCTTGGAGATATGAACACTGAAGCTTTCTTT
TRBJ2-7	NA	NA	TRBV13	CASSPPGYEQYF	TGTGCCAGCAGCCCCCCCGGGTACGAGCAGTACTTC
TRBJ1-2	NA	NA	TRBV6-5	CASSYQRQPANYGYTF	TGTGCCAGCAGTTACCAAAGACAGCCAGCTAACTATGGCTACACCTTC
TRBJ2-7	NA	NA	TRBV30	CAWRAATSSYEQYF	TGTGCCTGGAGGGCGGCTACTAGCTCCTACGAGCAGTACTTC
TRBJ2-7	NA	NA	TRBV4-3	CASSQDSSRDTSYEQYF	TGCGCCAGCAGCCAAGATAGCTCCCGGGACACCTCCTACGAGCAGTACTTC
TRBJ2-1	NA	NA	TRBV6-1	CASNPRGVSYNEQFF	TGTGCCAGCAACCCCAGGGGCGTGTCCTACAATGAGCAGTTCTTC
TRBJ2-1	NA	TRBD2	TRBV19	CASSIGLAYNEQFF	TGTGCCAGTAGTATAGGACTAGCGTACAATGAGCAGTTCTTC
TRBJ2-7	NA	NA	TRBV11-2	CASSLGYGQRIYEQYF	TGTGCCAGCAGCTTAGGTTACGGACAGAGAATCTACGAGCAGTACTTC
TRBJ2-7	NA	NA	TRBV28	CASRKTGEAYEQYF	TGTGCCAGCAGGAAAACAGGGGAGGCCTACGAGCAGTACTTC
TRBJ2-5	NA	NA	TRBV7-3	CASSAGETQYF	TGTGCCAGCAGCGCAGGGGAGACCCAGTACTTC
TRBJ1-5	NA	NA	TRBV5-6	CASSLGDQPQHF	TGTGCCAGCAGCCTAGGGGATCAGCCCCAGCATTTT
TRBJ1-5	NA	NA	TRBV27	CASSLSVAIQPQHF	TGTGCCAGCAGTTTATCGGTGGCCATTCAGCCCCAGCATTTT